This TCR beta chain was recovered during a study of control samples from healthy donors and cancer patients. Trimming took 4 bases from V and 3 from J, leaving 10 bases between them. CDR1 and CDR2 from the germline V gene are SGHDT and YYEEEE. There are 13 residues in the CDR3. Sequencing used immunoSEQ multiplex PCR; TCRdb keeps in-frame clones, though not all of them. The table shows 35,000 to 45,000 clones, with over 80% occurring only once. This clonotype was obtained from a man between 60 and 75 years old in good health. The rearrangement uses TRBV5-6 and TRBJ1-1, with D unresolved. The sequencing input was blood. CDR3 nucleotide sequence: TGTGCCAGCAGCGCTGACTTATACACTGAAGCTTTCTTT. Translation gives CASSADLYTEAFF.